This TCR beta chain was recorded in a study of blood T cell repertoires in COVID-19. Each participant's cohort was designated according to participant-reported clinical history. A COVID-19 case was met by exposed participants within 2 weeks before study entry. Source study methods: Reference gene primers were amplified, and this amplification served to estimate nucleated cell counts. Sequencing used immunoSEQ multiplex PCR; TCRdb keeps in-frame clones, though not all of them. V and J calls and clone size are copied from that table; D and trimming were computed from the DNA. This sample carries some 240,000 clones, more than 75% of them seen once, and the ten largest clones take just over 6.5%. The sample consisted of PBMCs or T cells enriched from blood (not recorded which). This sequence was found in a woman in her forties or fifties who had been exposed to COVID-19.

The CDR3 nucleotides read TGTGCCAGCAGGTCGTTCGTGAACACTGAAGCTTTCTTT. This sequence encodes CASRSFVNTEAFF. The chain combines TRBV5-6 with TRBJ1-1; D call uncertain. Trimming took off 5 bases at V and 0 bases at J, with 8 bases between the two ends. The CDR3 totals 13 residues. CDR1 SGHDT and CDR2 YYEEEE come from the germline V gene. The full variable domain, its missing parts supplied by reference TRBV5-6 and TRBJ1-1, is DAGVTQSPTHLIKTRGQQVTLRCSPKSGHDTVSWYQQALGQGPQFIFQYYEEEERQRGNFPDRFSGHQFPNYSSELNVNALLLGDSALYLCASRSFVNTEAFFGQGTRLTVV.